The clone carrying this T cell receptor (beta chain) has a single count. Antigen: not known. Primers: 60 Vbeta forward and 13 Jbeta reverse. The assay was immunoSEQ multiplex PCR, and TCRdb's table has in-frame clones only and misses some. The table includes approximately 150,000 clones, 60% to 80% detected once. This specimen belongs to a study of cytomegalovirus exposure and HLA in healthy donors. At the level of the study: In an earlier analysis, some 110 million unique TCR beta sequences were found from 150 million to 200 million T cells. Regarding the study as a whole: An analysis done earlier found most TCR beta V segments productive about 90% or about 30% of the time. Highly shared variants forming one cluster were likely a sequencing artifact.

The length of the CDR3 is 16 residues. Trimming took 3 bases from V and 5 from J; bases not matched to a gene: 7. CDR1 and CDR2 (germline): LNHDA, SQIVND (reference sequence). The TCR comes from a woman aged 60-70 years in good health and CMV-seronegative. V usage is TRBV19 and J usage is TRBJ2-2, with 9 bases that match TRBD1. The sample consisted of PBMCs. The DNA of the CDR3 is TGTGCCAGTAGTATCCGCGGGACAGGGCGGACCGGGGAGCTGTTTTTT. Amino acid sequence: CASSIRGTGRTGELFF.